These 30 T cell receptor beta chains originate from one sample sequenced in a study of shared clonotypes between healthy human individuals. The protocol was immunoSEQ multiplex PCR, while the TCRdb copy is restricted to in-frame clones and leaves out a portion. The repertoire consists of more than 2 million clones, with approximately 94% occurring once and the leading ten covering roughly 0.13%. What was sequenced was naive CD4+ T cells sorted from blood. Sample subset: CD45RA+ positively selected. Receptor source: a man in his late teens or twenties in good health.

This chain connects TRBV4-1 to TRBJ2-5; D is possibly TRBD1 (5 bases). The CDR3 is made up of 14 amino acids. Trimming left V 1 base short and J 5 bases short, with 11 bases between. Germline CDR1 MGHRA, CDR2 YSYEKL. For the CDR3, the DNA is TGCGCCAGCAGCCAAGTTAGCTGGGGCGAGACCCAGTACTTC. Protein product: CASSQVSWGETQYF.

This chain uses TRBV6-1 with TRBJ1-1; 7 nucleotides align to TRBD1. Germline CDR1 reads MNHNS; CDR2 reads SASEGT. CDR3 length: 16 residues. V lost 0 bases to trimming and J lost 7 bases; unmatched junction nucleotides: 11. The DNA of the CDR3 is TGTGCCAGCAGTGAAGCCGGGGGCAGGGGGACCATTGAAGCTTTCTTT. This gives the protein CASSEAGGRGTIEAFF.

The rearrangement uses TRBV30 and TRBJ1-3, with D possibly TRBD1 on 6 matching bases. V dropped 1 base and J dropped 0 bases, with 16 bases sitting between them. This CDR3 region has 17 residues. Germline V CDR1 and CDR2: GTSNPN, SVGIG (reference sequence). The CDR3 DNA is TGTGCCTGGAGTGCGAAGGCCAGGGGTTACTCTGGAAACACCATATATTTT. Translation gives CAWSAKARGYSGNTIYF. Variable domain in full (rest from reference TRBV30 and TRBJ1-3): SQTIHQWPATLVQPVGSPLSLECTVEGTSNPNLYWYRQAAGRGLQLLFYSVGIGQISSEVPQNLSASRPQDRQFILSSKKLLLSDSGFYLCAWSAKARGYSGNTIYFGEGSWLTVV.

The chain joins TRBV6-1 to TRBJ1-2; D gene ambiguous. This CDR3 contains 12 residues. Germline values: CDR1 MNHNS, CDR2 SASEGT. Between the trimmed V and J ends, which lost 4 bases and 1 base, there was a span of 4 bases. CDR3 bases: TGTGCCAGCAGTGCGGTTAACTATGGCTACACCTTC. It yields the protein CASSAVNYGYTF.

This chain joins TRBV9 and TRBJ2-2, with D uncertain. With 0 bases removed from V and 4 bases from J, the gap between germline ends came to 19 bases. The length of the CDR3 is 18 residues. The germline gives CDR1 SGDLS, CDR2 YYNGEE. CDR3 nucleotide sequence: TGTGCCAGCAGCGTAGTACCCCCCGGTGGGTTGGTCACCGGGGAGCTGTTTTTT. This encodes CASSVVPPGGLVTGELFF.

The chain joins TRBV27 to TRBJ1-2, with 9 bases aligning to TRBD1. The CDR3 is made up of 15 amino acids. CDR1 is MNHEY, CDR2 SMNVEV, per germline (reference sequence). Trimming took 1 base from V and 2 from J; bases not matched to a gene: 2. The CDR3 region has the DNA TGTGCCAGCAGTTTATTCGGGACAGGGAACTATGGCTACACCTTC. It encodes CASSLFGTGNYGYTF.

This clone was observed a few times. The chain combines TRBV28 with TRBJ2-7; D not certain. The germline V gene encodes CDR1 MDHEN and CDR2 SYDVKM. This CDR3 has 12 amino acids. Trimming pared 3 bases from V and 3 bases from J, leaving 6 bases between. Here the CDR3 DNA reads TGTGCCAGCAGTTTGGAGCGCTACGAGCAGTACTTC. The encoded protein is CASSLERYEQYF.

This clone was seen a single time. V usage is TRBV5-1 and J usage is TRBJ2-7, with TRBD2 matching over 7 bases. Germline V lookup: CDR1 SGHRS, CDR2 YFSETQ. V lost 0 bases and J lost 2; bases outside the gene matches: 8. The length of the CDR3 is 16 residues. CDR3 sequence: CASSLVSGTKAYEQYF. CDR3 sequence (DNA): TGCGCCAGCAGCTTGGTATCCGGGACTAAGGCCTACGAGCAGTACTTC.

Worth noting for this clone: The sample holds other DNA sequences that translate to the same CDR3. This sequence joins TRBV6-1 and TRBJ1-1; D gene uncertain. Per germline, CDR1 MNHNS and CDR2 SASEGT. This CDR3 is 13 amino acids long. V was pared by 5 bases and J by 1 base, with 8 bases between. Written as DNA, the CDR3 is TGTGCCAGCAGTCGGACGGGGAACACTGAAGCTTTCTTT. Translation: CASSRTGNTEAFF.

The CDR3 nucleotides read TGTGCCAGCAGTTCATCGGACAGGGCTGGAAACACCATATATTTT. Amino acids: CASSSSDRAGNTIYF. The genes are TRBV6-6 and TRBJ1-3; 8 bases align to TRBD1. CDR1 is MNHNY, CDR2 SVGAGI, per germline (reference sequence). Losses at the gene ends were 4 bases for V and 2 bases for J; bases not matched to a gene: 4. The CDR3 runs to 15 residues.

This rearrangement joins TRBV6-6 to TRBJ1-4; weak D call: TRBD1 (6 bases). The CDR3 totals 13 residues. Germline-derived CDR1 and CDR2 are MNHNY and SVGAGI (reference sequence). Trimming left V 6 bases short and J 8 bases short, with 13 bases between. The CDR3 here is CASRGGPEEKLFF. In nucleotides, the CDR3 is TGTGCCAGCAGGGGGGGCCCCGAGGAAAAACTGTTTTTT.

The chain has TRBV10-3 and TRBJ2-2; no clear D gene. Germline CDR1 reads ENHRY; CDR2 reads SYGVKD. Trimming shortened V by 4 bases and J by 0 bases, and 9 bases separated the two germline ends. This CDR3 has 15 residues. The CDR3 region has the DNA TGTGCCATCAGTGGTCTGCTAGCGAACACCGGGGAGCTGTTTTTT. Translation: CAISGLLANTGELFF.

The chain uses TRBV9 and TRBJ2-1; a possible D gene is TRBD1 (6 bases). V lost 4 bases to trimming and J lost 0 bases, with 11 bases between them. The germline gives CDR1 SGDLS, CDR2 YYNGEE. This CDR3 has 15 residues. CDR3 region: CASSLGASSYNEQFF. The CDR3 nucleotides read TGTGCCAGCAGCCTGGGGGCTAGCTCCTACAATGAGCAGTTCTTC.

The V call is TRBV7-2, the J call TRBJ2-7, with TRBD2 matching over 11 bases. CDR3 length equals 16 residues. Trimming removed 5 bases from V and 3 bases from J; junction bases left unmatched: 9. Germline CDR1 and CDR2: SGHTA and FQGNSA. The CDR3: CASSRGLAGALYEQYF. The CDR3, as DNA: TGTGCCAGCAGCCGTGGACTAGCGGGCGCCCTCTACGAGCAGTACTTC.

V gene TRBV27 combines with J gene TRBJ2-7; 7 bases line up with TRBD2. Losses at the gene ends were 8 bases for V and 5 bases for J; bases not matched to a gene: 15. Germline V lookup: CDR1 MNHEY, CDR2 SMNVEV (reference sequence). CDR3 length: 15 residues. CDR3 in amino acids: CASGPPAGVPDEQYF. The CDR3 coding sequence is TGTGCCAGCGGCCCCCCTGCGGGAGTTCCCGACGAGCAGTACTTC.

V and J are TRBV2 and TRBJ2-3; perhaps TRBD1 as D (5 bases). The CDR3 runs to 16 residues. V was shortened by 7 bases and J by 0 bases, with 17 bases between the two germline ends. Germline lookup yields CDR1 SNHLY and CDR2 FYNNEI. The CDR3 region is CASNRAGITSTDTQYF. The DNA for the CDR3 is TGTGCCAGCAACCGGGCAGGGATTACTAGCACAGATACGCAGTATTTT.

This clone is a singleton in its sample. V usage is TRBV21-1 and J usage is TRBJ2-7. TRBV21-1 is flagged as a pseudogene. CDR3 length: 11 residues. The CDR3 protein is CASSSPYEQYF. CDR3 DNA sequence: TGTGCCAGCAGCAGTCCCTACGAGCAGTACTTC.

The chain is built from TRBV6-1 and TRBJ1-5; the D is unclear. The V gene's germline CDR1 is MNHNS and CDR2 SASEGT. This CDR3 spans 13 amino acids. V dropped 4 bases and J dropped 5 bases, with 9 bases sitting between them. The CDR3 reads CASSGIHHQPQHF. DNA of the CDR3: TGTGCCAGCAGTGGGATTCACCATCAGCCCCAGCATTTT.

CDR3 residues: CASSSQAGAQETQYF. CDR3 sequence (DNA): TGTGCCAGCAGCTCCCAAGCGGGAGCCCAAGAGACCCAGTACTTC. The chain combines TRBV7-2 with TRBJ2-5, with TRBD2 matching 8 bases. The germline V gene has CDR1 SGHTA and CDR2 FQGNSA. The CDR3 runs 15 residues. Trimming took 4 bases from V and 1 from J; bases not matched to a gene: 5.

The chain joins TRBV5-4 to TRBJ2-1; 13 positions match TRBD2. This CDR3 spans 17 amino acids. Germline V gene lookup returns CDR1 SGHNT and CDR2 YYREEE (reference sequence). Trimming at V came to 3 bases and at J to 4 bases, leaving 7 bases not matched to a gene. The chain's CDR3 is CASSSGLAGTLYNEQFF. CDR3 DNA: TGTGCCAGCAGCTCGGGACTAGCGGGGACCCTTTACAATGAGCAGTTCTTC. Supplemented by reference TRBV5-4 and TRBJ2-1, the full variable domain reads ETGVTQSPTHLIKTRGQQVTLRCSSQSGHNTVSWYQQALGQGPQFIFQYYREEENGRGNFPPRFSGLQFPNYSSELNVNALELDDSALYLCASSSGLAGTLYNEQFFGPGTRLTVL.

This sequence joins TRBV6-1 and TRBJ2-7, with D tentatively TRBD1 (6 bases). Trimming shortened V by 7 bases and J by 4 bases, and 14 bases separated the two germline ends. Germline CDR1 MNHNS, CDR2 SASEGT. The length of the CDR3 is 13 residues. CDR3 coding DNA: TGTGCCAGCAATGACTACAGGGAATACGAGCAGTACTTC. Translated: CASNDYREYEQYF.

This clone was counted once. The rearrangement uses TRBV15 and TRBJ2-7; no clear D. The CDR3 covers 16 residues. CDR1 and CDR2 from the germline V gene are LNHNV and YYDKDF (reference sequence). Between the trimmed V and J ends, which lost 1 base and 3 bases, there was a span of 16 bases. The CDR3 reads CATSRVRGRAFYEQYF. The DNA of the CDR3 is TGTGCCACCAGCAGAGTACGCGGACGCGCATTCTACGAGCAGTACTTC. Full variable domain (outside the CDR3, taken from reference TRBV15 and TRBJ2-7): DAMVIQNPRYQVTQFGKPVTLSCSQTLNHNVMYWYQQKSSQAPKLLFHYYDKDFNNEADTPDNFQSRRPNTSFCFLDIRSPGLGDTAMYLCATSRVRGRAFYEQYFGPGTRLTVT.

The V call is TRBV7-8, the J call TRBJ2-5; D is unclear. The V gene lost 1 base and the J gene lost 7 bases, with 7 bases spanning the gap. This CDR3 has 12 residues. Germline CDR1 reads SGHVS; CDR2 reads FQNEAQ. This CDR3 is CASSLELRTQYF. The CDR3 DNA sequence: TGTGCCAGCAGCTTAGAGCTTCGGACCCAGTACTTC.

CDR3 loop: CASSPATSLRGNTEAFF. CDR3 bases: TGTGCCAGCTCACCCGCGACATCTTTAAGGGGGAACACTGAAGCTTTCTTT. The rearrangement joins TRBV18 to TRBJ1-1; D is perhaps TRBD1 (5 bases). Trimming cost V 3 bases and J 1 base, with 18 bases left between them. Germline CDR1 reads KGHSH; CDR2 reads LQKENI. This CDR3 is 17 amino acids long. Supplemented by reference TRBV18 and TRBJ1-1, the full variable domain reads NAGVMQNPRHLVRRRGQEARLRCSPMKGHSHVYWYRQLPEEGLKFMVYLQKENIIDESGMPKERFSAEFPKEGPSILRIQQVVRGDSAAYFCASSPATSLRGNTEAFFGQGTRLTVV.

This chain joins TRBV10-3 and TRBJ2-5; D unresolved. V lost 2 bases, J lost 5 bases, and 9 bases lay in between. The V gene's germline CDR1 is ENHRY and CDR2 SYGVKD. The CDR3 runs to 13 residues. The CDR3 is CAISEMPFETQYF. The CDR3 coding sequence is TGTGCCATCAGTGAGATGCCGTTCGAGACCCAGTACTTC.

In DNA form, the CDR3 reads TGTGCCAGCAGTTTCGAGCGGGAGACCCAGTACTTC. Protein product: CASSFERETQYF. V is TRBV6-5 and J is TRBJ2-5; TRBD2 is a possible D gene (5 bases). Trimming removed 4 bases at V and 5 bases at J, with 8 bases between. Looked up from germline, CDR1 is MNHEY and CDR2 is SVGAGI. This CDR3 comprises 12 residues.

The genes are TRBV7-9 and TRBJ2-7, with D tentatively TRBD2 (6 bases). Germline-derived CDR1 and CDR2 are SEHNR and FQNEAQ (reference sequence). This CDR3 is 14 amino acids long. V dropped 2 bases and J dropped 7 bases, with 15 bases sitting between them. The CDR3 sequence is CASSLPGLGTEQYF. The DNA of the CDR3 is TGTGCCAGCAGCTTACCTGGGCTAGGGACTGAGCAGTACTTC. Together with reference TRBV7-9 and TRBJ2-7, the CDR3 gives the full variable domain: DTGVSQNPRHKITKRGQNVTFRCDPISEHNRLYWYRQTLGQGPEFLTYFQNEAQLEKSRLLSDRFSAERPKGSFSTLEIQRTEQGDSAMYLCASSLPGLGTEQYFGPGTRLTVT.

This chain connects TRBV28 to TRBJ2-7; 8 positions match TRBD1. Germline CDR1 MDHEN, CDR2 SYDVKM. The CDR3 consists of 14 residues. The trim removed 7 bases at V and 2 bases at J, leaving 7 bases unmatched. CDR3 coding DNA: TGTGCCAGCACCGCCCCGGGACAGGCCTACGAGCAGTACTTC. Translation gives CASTAPGQAYEQYF.

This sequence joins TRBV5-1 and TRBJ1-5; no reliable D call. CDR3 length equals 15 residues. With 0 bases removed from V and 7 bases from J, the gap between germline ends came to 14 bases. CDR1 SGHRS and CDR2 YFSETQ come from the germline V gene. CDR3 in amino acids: CASSLDSPSGQPQHF. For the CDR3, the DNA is TGCGCCAGCAGCTTGGACAGCCCGAGTGGGCAGCCCCAGCATTTT.

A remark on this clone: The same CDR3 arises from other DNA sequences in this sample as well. The CDR3 DNA reads as TGTGCCATCCAGGGACAGGGCAATTCACCCCTCCACTTT. Residues: CAIQGQGNSPLHF. The chain is built from TRBV10-3 and TRBJ1-6; 9 bases agree with TRBD1. The CDR3 sequence is 13 residues long. Germline V gene lookup returns CDR1 ENHRY and CDR2 SYGVKD. Trimming removed 8 bases from V and 7 bases from J; junction bases left unmatched: 3.